This TCR beta chain came from a study of T cell changes during pregnancy in multiple sclerosis. CDR1 SEHNR and CDR2 FQNEAQ come from the germline V gene (reference sequence). This CDR3 spans 13 amino acids. J gave up 12 bases and V 4 bases, and 6 bases lay outside the gene matches. TCRdb's copy holds only in-frame clones and misses some; the assay was immunoSEQ multiplex PCR. The sample consists of about 41,000 clones, 90% of them appearing once. This clone was seen a handful of times. The sample consisted of CD8+ T cells from peripheral blood mononuclear cells, taken in the first trimester of pregnancy. This TCR derives from a female donor with multiple sclerosis, enrolled in a pregnancy study. The rearrangement joins TRBV7-9 to TRBJ1-6, with TRBD1 matching over 7 bases. CDR3 sequence reads: CASSSSTGEPLHF. As DNA, the CDR3 is TGTGCCAGCAGCTCCTCTACAGGGGAACCCCTCCACTTT.